The clone carrying this T cell receptor (beta chain) turned up a few times. Between the trimmed V and J ends, which lost 5 bases and 3 bases, there was a span of 10 bases. Germline V CDR1 and CDR2: SGHNT, YENEEA. The CDR3 extends over 13 amino acids. The PCR ran on 60 Vbeta and 13 Jbeta primers. In the study's own analysis: Roughly 11 million shared chains were among some 80 million unique TCR beta chains counted in a later analysis. Assay used: immunoSEQ multiplex PCR; TCRdb lists only in-frame clones, some missing. V and J calls and clone size are copied from that table; D and trimming were computed from the DNA. The table includes about 140,000 clones, more than 60% detected once. The data were obtained in a study of cytomegalovirus exposure and HLA in healthy donors.

This chain connects TRBV11-3 to TRBJ1-2; D is ambiguous. The sequencing input was PBMCs. This clonotype originated in a man younger than 45 in good health and CMV-seropositive. The CDR3 loop is CASSHGSYYGYTF. The CDR3 region has the DNA TGTGCCAGCAGCCACGGGTCCTACTATGGCTACACCTTC.